This is a list of T cell receptor beta chains from one sample in a study of response to subunit inactivated influenza vaccine. MiXCR, run by TCRdb on the RT-PCR reads, gives a single entry per CDR3 protein. The repertoire consists of about 310,000 distinct CDR3 sequences, with around a fifth occurring once and the leading ten covering approximately 10%. The source material was PBMCs from blood, sampled around 22 months after vaccination. Source of these receptors: a man between 45 and 75 years old who received an inactivated influenza vaccine. Each CDR3 is given with its conserved first and last residue. Fields, in order: D gene, J gene, V gene, clone size, CDR3 length, CDR3 protein, CDR3 DNA. The D gene is left open where the match is weak. Where a row states a size, it is once, few, many or the class of an expanded clone; other rows omit it.

TRBD1,TRBJ1-5,TRBV6-1,many,15,CASSQQGAGNQPQHF,TGTGCCAGCAGTCAACAGGGGGCTGGTAATCAGCCCCAGCATTTT
TRBD1,TRBJ1-2,TRBV4-2,-,14,CASSHRTGGHGYTF,TGTGCCAGCAGTCACCGCACAGGGGGACATGGCTACACCTTC
-,TRBJ2-2,TRBV20-1,few,14,CSARSDGNTGELFF,TGCAGTGCTAGGAGTGACGGCAACACCGGGGAGCTGTTTTTT
-,TRBJ2-1,TRBV7-8,-,16,CASSLARGRGLDEQFF,TGTGCCAGCAGCTTAGCTAGGGGGAGGGGGCTTGATGAGCAGTTCTTC
-,TRBJ2-1,TRBV12-3/TRBV12-4,few,13,CASSLTGRALQFF,TGTGCCAGCAGTTTAACGGGCAGGGCACTCCAGTTCTTC
TRBD2,TRBJ2-5,TRBV11-2,-,21,CASSLGNTPRGLAGGIETQYF,TGTGCCAGCAGCTTAGGGAACACCCCCAGGGGACTAGCGGGAGGGATAGAGACCCAGTACTTC
-,TRBJ1-1,TRBV7-9,many,14,CASSLAGDGTEAFF,TGTGCCAGCAGCTTAGCCGGGGATGGCACTGAAGCTTTCTTT
TRBD2,TRBJ2-1,TRBV10-1,-,17,CASSESVLLAGKNEQFF,TGCGCCAGCAGTGAGTCGGTCCTACTAGCGGGGAAGAATGAGCAGTTCTTC
TRBD1,TRBJ1-5,TRBV7-8,-,16,CASSLQPGQSNQPQHF,TGTGCCAGCAGCTTGCAACCGGGACAGAGCAATCAGCCCCAGCATTTT
-,TRBJ1-4,TRBV5-6,few,15,CASSLASGGEEKLFF,TGTGCCAGCAGCTTGGCCTCCGGGGGAGAGGAAAAACTGTTTTTT
-,TRBJ2-4,TRBV5-6,few,16,CASSPIRDLAKNIQYF,TGTGCCAGCAGCCCGATACGGGACCTAGCCAAAAACATTCAGTACTTC
-,TRBJ1-2,TRBV5-6,few,14,CASSLGQKALGYTF,TGTGCCAGCAGCCTCGGACAGAAAGCTCTTGGCTACACCTTC
-,TRBJ2-1,TRBV4-3,-,15,CASSQGQRSNNEQFF,TGCGCCAGCAGCCAAGGTCAGCGGTCCAACAATGAGCAGTTCTTC
-,TRBJ2-3,TRBV25-1,few,14,CASSELFRTDTQYF,TGTGCCAGCAGTGAATTATTCCGGACAGATACGCAGTATTTT
-,TRBJ1-1,TRBV20-1,few,15,CSARAFRGPNTEAFF,TGCAGTGCTAGAGCCTTTAGGGGTCCGAACACTGAAGCTTTCTTT
TRBD1,TRBJ1-5,TRBV10-3,-,15,CAISEWEDRRQPQHF,TGTGCCATCAGTGAGTGGGAGGACAGGCGGCAGCCCCAGCATTTT
-,TRBJ1-5,TRBV20-1,-,15,CSARDSGQGRQPQHF,TGCAGTGCTAGAGACTCCGGTCAAGGGAGGCAGCCCCAGCATTTT
TRBD2,TRBJ2-5,TRBV20-1,few,12,CSVKRGQETQYF,TGCAGTGTGAAGCGGGGGCAAGAGACCCAGTACTTC
-,TRBJ1-1,TRBV6-2/TRBV6-3,-,15,CASSPLDRAWAEAFF,TGTGCCAGCAGTCCCTTGGACCGGGCTTGGGCTGAAGCTTTCTTT
TRBD2,TRBJ2-5,TRBV28,few,20,CASSALTTGLASFPKETQYF,TGTGCCAGCAGTGCCCTAACCACGGGACTAGCTTCGTTCCCCAAAGAGACCCAGTACTTC
-,TRBJ2-1,TRBV9,few,16,CASSAALGGGYNEQFF,TGTGCCAGCAGCGCCGCCTTAGGTGGGGGGTACAATGAGCAGTTCTTC
-,TRBJ1-2,TRBV7-2,-,14,CASSLKQGTYGYTF,TGTGCCAGCAGCTTAAAACAGGGAACCTATGGCTACACCTTC
-,TRBJ1-2,TRBV6-2/TRBV6-3,few,14,CASSSSGGTYGYTF,TGTGCCAGCAGTTCCTCCGGGGGGACGTATGGCTACACCTTC
-,TRBJ1-1,TRBV2,few,13,CASRRDSNTEAFF,TGTGCCAGCAGGCGCGATTCGAACACTGAAGCTTTCTTT
TRBD1,TRBJ1-5,TRBV19,-,15,CASSIDWTGNQPQRF,TGTGCCAGTAGTATAGATTGGACAGGTAATCAGCCCCAGCGTTTT
TRBD1,TRBJ1-2,TRBV9,few,16,CASSVGTGFRREGYTF,TGTGCCAGCAGCGTGGGGACAGGGTTCCGTCGGGAAGGCTACACCTTC
TRBD1,TRBJ2-7,TRBV3-1,-,16,CASSRGLRTGPYEQYF,TGTGCCAGCAGCCGAGGACTTAGGACAGGACCCTACGAGCAGTACTTC
TRBD1,TRBJ2-2,TRBV12-3/TRBV12-4,few,14,CASSTGTGVGELFF,TGTGCCAGCAGTACCGGGACAGGGGTCGGGGAGCTGTTTTTT
-,TRBJ1-4,TRBV20-1,few,14,CSARVYLTSQGEGF,TGCAGTGCTAGGGTTTACCTCACCTCCCAGGGAGAAGGTTTT
TRBD1,TRBJ2-5,TRBV27,-,13,CASRQGDRETQYF,TGTGCCAGCAGACAGGGGGATCGAGAGACCCAGTACTTC
TRBD2,TRBJ2-1,TRBV6-2/TRBV6-3,-,15,CASTKTSRPYNEQFF,TGTGCCAGCACAAAGACTAGCAGGCCTTACAATGAGCAGTTCTTC
TRBD2,TRBJ2-5,TRBV20-1,-,13,CSGLAGVQETQYF,TGCAGTGGACTAGCGGGGGTCCAAGAGACCCAGTACTTC
-,TRBJ2-3,TRBV29-1,-,14,CSVAKNLGTDTQYF,TGCAGCGTGGCCAAGAATTTGGGGACAGATACGCAGTATTTT
TRBD2,TRBJ2-3,TRBV7-2,few,16,CASSPTSGGAGDTQYF,TGTGCCAGCAGCCCTACTAGCGGGGGGGCCGGGGATACGCAGTATTTT
-,TRBJ1-1,TRBV28,few,11,CASLWSTEAFF,TGTGCCAGCCTGTGGTCCACTGAAGCTTTCTTT
TRBD2,TRBJ2-1,TRBV4-1,few,16,CASSQPTSGRAHEQFF,TGCGCCAGCAGCCAACCGACTAGCGGGAGGGCCCATGAGCAGTTCTTC
-,TRBJ1-1,TRBV25-1,few,16,CASSEYETAWNTEAFF,TGTGCCAGCAGTGAATACGAGACAGCATGGAACACTGAAGCTTTCTTT